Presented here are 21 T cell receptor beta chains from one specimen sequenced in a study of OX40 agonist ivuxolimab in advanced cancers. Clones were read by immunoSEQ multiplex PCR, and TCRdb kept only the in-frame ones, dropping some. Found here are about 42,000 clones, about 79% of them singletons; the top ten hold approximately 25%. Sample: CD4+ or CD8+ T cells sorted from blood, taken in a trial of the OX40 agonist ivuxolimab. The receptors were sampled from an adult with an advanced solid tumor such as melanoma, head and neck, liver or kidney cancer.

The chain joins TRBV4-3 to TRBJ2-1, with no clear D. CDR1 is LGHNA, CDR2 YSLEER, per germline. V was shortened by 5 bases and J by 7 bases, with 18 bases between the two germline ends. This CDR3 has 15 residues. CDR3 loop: CASSVKMGLGNEQFF. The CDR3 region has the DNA TGCGCCAGCAGCGTAAAGATGGGGTTAGGGAATGAGCAGTTCTTC.

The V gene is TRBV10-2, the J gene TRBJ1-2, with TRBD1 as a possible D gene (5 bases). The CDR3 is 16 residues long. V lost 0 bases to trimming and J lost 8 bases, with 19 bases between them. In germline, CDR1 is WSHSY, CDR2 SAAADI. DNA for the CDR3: TGCGCCAGCAGTGAGTCGGGGGGGAGCCAAGGGGACGGCTACACCTTC. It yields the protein CASSESGGSQGDGYTF.

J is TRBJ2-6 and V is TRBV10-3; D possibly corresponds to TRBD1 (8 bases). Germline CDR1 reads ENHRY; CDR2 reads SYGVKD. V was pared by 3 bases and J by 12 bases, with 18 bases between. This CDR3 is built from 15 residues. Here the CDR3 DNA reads TGTGCCATCAGTGAACAGGGGGGGGATCTTACCGTCCTGACTTTC. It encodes CAISEQGGDLTVLTF.

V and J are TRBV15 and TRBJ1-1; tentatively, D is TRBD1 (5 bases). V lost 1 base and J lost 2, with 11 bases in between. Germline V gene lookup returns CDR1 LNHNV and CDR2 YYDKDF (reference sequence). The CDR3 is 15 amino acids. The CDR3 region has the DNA TGTGCCACCAGCAGAGTGCGCCAGGGAAACACTGAAGCTTTCTTT. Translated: CATSRVRQGNTEAFF.

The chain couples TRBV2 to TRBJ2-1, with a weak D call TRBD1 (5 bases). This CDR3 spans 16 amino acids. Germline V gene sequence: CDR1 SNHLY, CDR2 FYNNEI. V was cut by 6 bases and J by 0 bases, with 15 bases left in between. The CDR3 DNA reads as TGTGCCAGCAGCCCTAAGGGGTCGGGCTCCTACAATGAGCAGTTCTTC. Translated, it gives CASSPKGSGSYNEQFF.

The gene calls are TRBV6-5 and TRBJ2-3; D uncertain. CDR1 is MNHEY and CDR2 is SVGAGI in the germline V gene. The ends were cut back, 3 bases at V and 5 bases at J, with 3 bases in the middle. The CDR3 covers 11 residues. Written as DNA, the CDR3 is TGTGCCAGCAGTTATGAAGATACGCAGTATTTT. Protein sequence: CASSYEDTQYF.

The CDR3 loop reads CAISEGQASYEQYF. In nucleotides, the CDR3 is TGTGCCATCAGTGAAGGGCAGGCCTCCTACGAGCAGTACTTC. The rearrangement links TRBV10-3 to TRBJ2-5; D gene ambiguous. The J call is uncertain, as TRBJ2-7 better fits the DNA end. Germline CDR1 reads ENHRY; CDR2 reads SYGVKD. The CDR3 runs to 14 residues.

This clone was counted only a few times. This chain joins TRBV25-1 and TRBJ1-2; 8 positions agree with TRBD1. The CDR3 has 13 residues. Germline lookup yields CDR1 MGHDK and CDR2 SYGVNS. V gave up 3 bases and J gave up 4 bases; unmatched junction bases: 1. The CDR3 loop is CASSDQGAYGYTF. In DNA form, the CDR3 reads TGTGCCAGCAGTGATCAGGGGGCCTATGGCTACACCTTC.

In nucleotides, the CDR3 is TGTGCCAGCAGTTTCTACGGCAGCGGGAGAATTACGCAGTATTTT. Protein: CASSFYGSGRITQYF. The chain has TRBV28 and TRBJ2-3; 8 bases are shared with TRBD2. CDR1 MDHEN and CDR2 SYDVKM come from the germline V gene. The J segment lost 8 bases and the V segment lost 3 bases, leaving 10 bases of the junction unmatched. CDR3 length equals 15 residues.

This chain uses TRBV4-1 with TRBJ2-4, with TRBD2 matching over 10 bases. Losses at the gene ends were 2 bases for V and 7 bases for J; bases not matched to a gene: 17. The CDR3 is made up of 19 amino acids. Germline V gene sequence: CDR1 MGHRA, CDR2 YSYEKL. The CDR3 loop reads CASSQPLLAGKGEGNIQYF. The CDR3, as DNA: TGCGCCAGCAGCCAACCTTTACTAGCGGGGAAAGGAGAGGGCAACATTCAGTACTTC.

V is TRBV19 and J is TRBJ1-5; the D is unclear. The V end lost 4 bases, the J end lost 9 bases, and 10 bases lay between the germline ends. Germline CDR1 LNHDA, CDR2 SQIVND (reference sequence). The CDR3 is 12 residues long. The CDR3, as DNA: TGTGCCAGTAGTACGACCGAGTGGCCCCAGCATTTT. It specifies CASSTTEWPQHF.

The DNA for the CDR3 is TGTGCCAGCATTAGGGCGGCTAACTATGGCTACACCTTC. It codes for CASIRAANYGYTF. The chain is built from TRBV2 and TRBJ1-2; D is unclear. The CDR3 sequence is 13 residues long. Trimming took 7 bases from V and 0 from J, leaving 9 bases between them. Germline CDR1 SNHLY, CDR2 FYNNEI. Full variable domain (rest looked up from reference TRBV2 and TRBJ1-2): EPEVTQTPSHQVTQMGQEVILRCVPISNHLYFYWYRQILGQKVEFLVSFYNNEISEKSEIFDDQFSVERPDGSNFTLKIRSTKLEDSAMYFCASIRAANYGYTFGSGTRLTVV.

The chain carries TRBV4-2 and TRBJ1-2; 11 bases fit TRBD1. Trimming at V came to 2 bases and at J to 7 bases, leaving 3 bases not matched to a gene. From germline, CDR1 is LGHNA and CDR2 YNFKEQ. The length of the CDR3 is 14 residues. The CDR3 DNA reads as TGTGCCAGCAGCCAAAGGACAGGGGGCCTTGGCTACACCTTC. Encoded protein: CASSQRTGGLGYTF.

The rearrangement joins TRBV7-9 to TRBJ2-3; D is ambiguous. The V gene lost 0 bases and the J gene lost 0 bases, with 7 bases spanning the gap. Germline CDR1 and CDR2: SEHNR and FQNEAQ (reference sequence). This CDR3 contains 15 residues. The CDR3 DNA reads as TGTGCCAGCAGCTTAGCGGGCCTTAGCACAGATACGCAGTATTTT. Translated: CASSLAGLSTDTQYF.

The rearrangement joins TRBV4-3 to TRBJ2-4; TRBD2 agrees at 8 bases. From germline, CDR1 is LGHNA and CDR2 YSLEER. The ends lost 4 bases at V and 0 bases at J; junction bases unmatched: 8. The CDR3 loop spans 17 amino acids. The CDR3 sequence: CASSPGSGGLAKNIQYF. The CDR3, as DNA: TGCGCCAGCAGCCCCGGCAGCGGGGGTCTAGCCAAAAACATTCAGTACTTC.

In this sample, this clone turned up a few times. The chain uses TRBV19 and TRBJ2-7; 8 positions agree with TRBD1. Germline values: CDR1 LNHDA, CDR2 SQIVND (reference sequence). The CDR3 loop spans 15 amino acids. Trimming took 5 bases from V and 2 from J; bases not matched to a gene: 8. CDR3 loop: CASSFGTGGTYEQYF. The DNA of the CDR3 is TGTGCCAGTAGTTTCGGGACAGGAGGGACCTACGAGCAGTACTTC. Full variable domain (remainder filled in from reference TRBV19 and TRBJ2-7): DGGITQSPKYLFRKEGQNVTLSCEQNLNHDAMYWYRQDPGQGLRLIYYSQIVNDFQKGDIAEGYSVSREKKESFPLTVTSAQKNPTAFYLCASSFGTGGTYEQYFGPGTRLTVT.

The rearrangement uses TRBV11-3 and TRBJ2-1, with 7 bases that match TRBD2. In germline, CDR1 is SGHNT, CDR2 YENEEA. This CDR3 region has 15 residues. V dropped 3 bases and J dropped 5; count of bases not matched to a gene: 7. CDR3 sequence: CASSFLADNNNEQFF. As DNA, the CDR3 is TGTGCCAGCAGCTTCCTAGCGGATAACAACAATGAGCAGTTCTTC. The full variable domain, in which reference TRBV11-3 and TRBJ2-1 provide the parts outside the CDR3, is EAGVVQSPRYKIIEKKQPVAFWCNPISGHNTLYWYLQNLGQGPELLIRYENEEAVDDSQLPKDRFSAERLKGVDSTLKIQPAELGDSAVYLCASSFLADNNNEQFFGPGTRLTVL.

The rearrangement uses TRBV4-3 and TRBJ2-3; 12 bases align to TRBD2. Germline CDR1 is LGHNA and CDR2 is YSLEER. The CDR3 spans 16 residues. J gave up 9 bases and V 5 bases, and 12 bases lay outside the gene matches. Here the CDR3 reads CASSSTGTSGFETQYF. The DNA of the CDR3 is TGCGCCAGCAGCTCCACGGGGACTAGCGGGTTCGAAACGCAGTATTTT.

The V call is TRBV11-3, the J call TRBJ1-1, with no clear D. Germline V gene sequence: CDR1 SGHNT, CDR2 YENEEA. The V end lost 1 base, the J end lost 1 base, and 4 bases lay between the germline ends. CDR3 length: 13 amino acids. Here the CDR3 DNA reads TGTGCCAGCAGCTTAGGGTCGAACACTGAAGCTTTCTTT. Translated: CASSLGSNTEAFF.

The CDR3 loop reads CASSDTGGLAAFF. Written as DNA, the CDR3 is TGTGCCAGTAGTGATACAGGGGGCTTGGCGGCTTTCTTT. The gene calls are TRBV19 and TRBJ1-1, with 9 bases fitting TRBD1. Germline values: CDR1 LNHDA, CDR2 SQIVND (reference sequence). This CDR3 is 13 amino acids long. V shed 5 bases, J shed 11 bases, and the junction held 9 bases outside the gene matches. Full variable domain (rest looked up from reference TRBV19 and TRBJ1-1): DGGITQSPKYLFRKEGQNVTLSCEQNLNHDAMYWYRQDPGQGLRLIYYSQIVNDFQKGDIAEGYSVSREKKESFPLTVTSAQKNPTAFYLCASSDTGGLAAFFGQGTRLTVV.

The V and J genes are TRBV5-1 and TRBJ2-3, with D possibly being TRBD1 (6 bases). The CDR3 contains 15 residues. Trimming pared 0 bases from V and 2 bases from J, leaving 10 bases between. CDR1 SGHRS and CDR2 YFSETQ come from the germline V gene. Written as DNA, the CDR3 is TGCGCCAGCAGCTTGGGTGGACAGTACACAGATACGCAGTATTTT. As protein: CASSLGGQYTDTQYF.